The 9 T cell receptor beta chains listed next were all sequenced from one sample in a study of T cell responses to AZD1222 COVID-19 vaccine. TCRdb keeps only in-frame clones here, not all; method: immunoSEQ multiplex PCR. The top ten hold around 0.57% of the sample, which has around 270,000 clones, about 94% seen once. The specimen was peripheral blood, collected 28 days after the second AZD1222 dose. These receptors originate from an adult who received the AZD1222 COVID-19 vaccine.

This sequence joins TRBV10-2 and TRBJ1-2; D remains ambiguous. The V gene's germline CDR1 is WSHSY and CDR2 SAAADI. The CDR3 covers 13 residues. Trimming removed 4 bases from V and 4 bases from J, with 10 bases in between. The CDR3 sequence: CASSGTQFYGYTF. DNA of the CDR3: TGCGCCAGCAGTGGGACGCAATTCTATGGCTACACCTTC.

The rearrangement joins TRBV28 to TRBJ1-4; TRBD1 matches 7 bases. V lost 8 bases, J lost 8 bases, and 11 bases stayed unmatched. This CDR3 comprises 14 residues. Per the germline V gene, CDR1 is MDHEN and CDR2 is SYDVKM. The CDR3 spells CASYPGTEREKLFF. CDR3 sequence (DNA): TGTGCCAGCTACCCCGGGACAGAACGAGAAAAACTGTTTTTT.

This rearrangement joins TRBV5-1 to TRBJ1-1; no clear D gene. Germline-derived CDR1 and CDR2 are SGHRS and YFSETQ. Trimming took 4 bases from V and 0 from J, leaving 13 bases between them. The CDR3 has 15 residues. The CDR3 region has the DNA TGCGCCAGCAGCCCGAGGGTCTCCCTGAACACTGAAGCTTTCTTT. Translation: CASSPRVSLNTEAFF.

The chain employs TRBV5-1 and TRBJ2-1; tentatively, D is TRBD1 (5 bases). This CDR3 spans 16 amino acids. With 2 bases removed from V and 7 bases from J, the gap between germline ends came to 19 bases. Per the germline V gene, CDR1 is SGHRS and CDR2 is YFSETQ. The CDR3 region is CASSLRSVRPGNEQFF. The CDR3 nucleotides are TGCGCCAGCAGCTTACGTTCCGTGAGGCCAGGGAATGAGCAGTTCTTC.

The rearrangement links TRBV6-4 to TRBJ1-1, with unresolved D. Germline assignment: CDR1 MRHNA and CDR2 SNTAGT. The V gene lost 0 bases and the J gene lost 9 bases, with 8 bases spanning the gap. The CDR3 runs 12 residues. In nucleotides, the CDR3 is TGTGCCAGCAGTGACTCAAAACAGAAAGCTTTCTTT. It translates to CASSDSKQKAFF.

The chain employs TRBV5-1 and TRBJ2-7; maybe TRBD2 (6 bases). The CDR3 sequence is 16 residues long. Looked up from germline, CDR1 is SGHRS and CDR2 is YFSETQ. V was pared by 0 bases and J by 3 bases, with 16 bases between. Written as DNA, the CDR3 is TGCGCCAGCAGCTTGGGAGGAACCGGACTAAGCTACGAGCAGTACTTC. It specifies CASSLGGTGLSYEQYF. Full variable domain (rest looked up from reference TRBV5-1 and TRBJ2-7): KAGVTQTPRYLIKTRGQQVTLSCSPISGHRSVSWYQQTPGQGLQFLFEYFSETQRNKGNFPGRFSGRQFSNSRSEMNVSTLELGDSALYLCASSLGGTGLSYEQYFGPGTRLTVT.

V gene TRBV28 combines with J gene TRBJ2-2; 7 bases line up with TRBD2. After removal of 1 base from V and 5 bases from J, the junction contained 10 bases not matched to a gene. The CDR3 spans 17 residues. The germline CDR1 and CDR2 sequences are MDHEN and SYDVKM. The CDR3 loop reads CASSLFGGRARTGELFF. The CDR3 nucleotides read TGTGCCAGCAGTTTATTCGGTGGGAGGGCGCGTACCGGGGAGCTGTTTTTT.

The chain employs TRBV2 and TRBJ2-2; D is perhaps TRBD1 (5 bases). V lost 8 bases and J lost 5, with 21 bases in between. CDR3 size: 16 residues. The germline gives CDR1 SNHLY, CDR2 FYNNEI. CDR3 loop: CASGQVLTQGTGELFF. The CDR3 bases are TGTGCCAGCGGGCAGGTGTTGACCCAGGGAACCGGGGAGCTGTTTTTT.

The CDR3 coding sequence is TGTGCCATCAGTGATACCACAGGAACTAATGAAAAACTGTTTTTT. Amino acid sequence: CAISDTTGTNEKLFF. This chain uses TRBV10-3 with TRBJ1-4; TRBD1 is a possible D gene (5 bases). The V gene's germline CDR1 is ENHRY and CDR2 SYGVKD. The CDR3 extends over 15 amino acids. Trimming removed 3 bases at V and 1 base at J, with 9 bases between.